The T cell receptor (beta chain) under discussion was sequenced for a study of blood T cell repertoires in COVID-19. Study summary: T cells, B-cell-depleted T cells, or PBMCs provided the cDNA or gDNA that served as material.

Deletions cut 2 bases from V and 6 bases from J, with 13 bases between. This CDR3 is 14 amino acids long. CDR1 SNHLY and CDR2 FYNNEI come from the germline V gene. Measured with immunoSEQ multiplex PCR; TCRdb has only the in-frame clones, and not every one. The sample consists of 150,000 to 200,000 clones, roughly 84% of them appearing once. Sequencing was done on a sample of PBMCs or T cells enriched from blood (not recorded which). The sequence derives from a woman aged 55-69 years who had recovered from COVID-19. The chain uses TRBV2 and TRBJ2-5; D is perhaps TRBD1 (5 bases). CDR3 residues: CASSESRGQKTQYF. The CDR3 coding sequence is TGTGCCAGCAGTGAAAGTAGGGGCCAGAAGACCCAGTACTTC.